The clone carrying this TCR beta chain was seen once. Its antigen is currently unknown. The data originate from a study of shared clonotypes between healthy human individuals. Background on the study: Per-donor plates numbered three CD4 naive, three CD4 memory, two CD8 naive and one CD8 memory.

The study, taken as a whole, reports: Four donors shared approximately 5% of their naive CD4 clonotypes.

Naive CD45RA+ and memory CD45RA-negative subsets were split from CD4+ cells. It was across several immunoSEQ plates that each subset's genomic DNA was evenly split. Profiling relied on immunoSEQ multiplex PCR, and the TCRdb table lists in-frame clones only, not all of them. The sample carries roughly 2 million clones, approximately 96% recorded once. Germline assignment: CDR1 SEHNR and CDR2 FQNEAQ (reference sequence). V shed 1 base and J shed 1 base, with 14 bases lying between them. CDR3 length: 16 residues. Sequenced sample: naive CD4+ T cells sorted from blood. This sample's subset: CD45RA+ positively selected. V and J are TRBV7-9 and TRBJ2-7, with D maybe TRBD1 (5 bases). The sequence derives from a man in his late teens or twenties in good health. CDR3 amino acids: CASSLGTGVYSYEQYF. DNA for the CDR3: TGTGCCAGCAGCTTAGGCACAGGAGTATATTCCTACGAGCAGTACTTC.